These T cell receptor beta chains were read from a single sample in a study of technical replicates of blood from a few donors. Libraries were prepared by immunoSEQ multiplex PCR; TCRdb keeps only in-frame clonotypes and omits some of them. Found here are approximately 81,000 clones, under 96% of them singletons; the top ten hold around 0.35%. Sequences were obtained from T cells isolated from PBMCs. The receptors shown here come from a human donor in good health. Both conserved end residues are part of each CDR3. A D gene is named only where the DNA matches it firmly. Only some rows state a clone size, as once, few, many or a class for expanded clones.

abundance	v_gene	d_gene	j_gene	CDR3nt	CDR3aa
.	TRBV19	TRBD1	TRBJ1-1	TGTGCCAGTAGTATAGTCCGCGTGACAGGGGATGAAGCTTTCTTT	CASSIVRVTGDEAFF
.	TRBV29-1	.	TRBJ2-7	TGCAGCGCTAAGGGACATTCGGACTACGAGCAGTACTTC	CSAKGHSDYEQYF
.	TRBV7-9	TRBD2	TRBJ2-1	TGTGCCAGCAGCTTACTAGCGGGAGGGCCCCATGAGCAGTTCTTC	CASSLLAGGPHEQFF
.	TRBV28	.	TRBJ1-1	TGTGCCAGCAGGTTAGAGCAGGGAACGATGAACACTGAAGCTTTCTTT	CASRLEQGTMNTEAFF
.	TRBV10-2	TRBD2	TRBJ2-3	TGCGCCAGCAATAAGGGACTATCTAGCACAGATACGCAGTATTTT	CASNKGLSSTDTQYF
.	TRBV7-7	.	TRBJ2-1	TGTGCTAGCAGCTTATTGAGAGATTACAATGAGCAGTTCTTC	CASSLLRDYNEQFF
.	TRBV27	.	TRBJ2-5	TGTGCCAGCAGTCCCATCTACAGGGAGCAAGAGACCCAGTACTTC	CASSPIYREQETQYF
.	TRBV6-1	.	TRBJ2-3	TGTGCCAGCAGTAGAACCTTAGCCACCACAGATACGCAGTATTTT	CASSRTLATTDTQYF
.	TRBV7-8	.	TRBJ2-1	TGTGCCAGCAGCTTAGCGCAGGAGCGGAGCAATGAGCAGTTCTTC	CASSLAQERSNEQFF
.	TRBV11-2	.	TRBJ2-7	TGTGCCAGCAGCTCAGAACGTGGGGCTACCTCCTACGAGCAGTACTTC	CASSSERGATSYEQYF
.	TRBV6-5	.	TRBJ2-7	TGTGCCAGCAGTTACCTCTACGAGCAGTACTTC	CASSYLYEQYF
.	TRBV30	.	TRBJ1-4	TGTGCCTGGAGTCCCGGGGAGGGAGAAAAACTGTTTTTT	CAWSPGEGEKLFF
.	TRBV25-1	TRBD2	TRBJ2-1	TGTGCCAGCAGTCCAATCATGATTGGGACTAGCGGGAGGGAGCAGTTCTTC	CASSPIMIGTSGREQFF
.	TRBV15	TRBD1	TRBJ2-1	TGTGCCACCAGCAGCCCGACAGGGAACCCCAATGAGCAGTTCTTC	CATSSPTGNPNEQFF
.	TRBV13	.	TRBJ1-3	TGTGCCAGCAGCTTCAGAAACACCATATATTTT	CASSFRNTIYF
.	TRBV28	.	TRBJ2-7	TGTGCCAGCAGTTTCTGGGAGGAGAGCTACGAGCAGTACTTC	CASSFWEESYEQYF
.	TRBV19	.	TRBJ1-5	TGTGCCAGCTCACAGGGTTGGAAGCCCCAGCATTTT	CASSQGWKPQHF
.	TRBV6-5	TRBD2	TRBJ2-1	TGTGCCAGCAGTTCTAGCGGGAGGTCCAACAATGAGCAGTTCTTC	CASSSSGRSNNEQFF
.	TRBV7-9	TRBD1	TRBJ2-1	TGTGCCAGCAGCCACCCGGGACAGTCCACAAATGAGCAGTTCTTC	CASSHPGQSTNEQFF
.	TRBV28	.	TRBJ2-7	TGTGCCAGCAGTTCGGACAGCTCCTACGAGCAGTACTTC	CASSSDSSYEQYF
once	TRBV28	TRBD2	TRBJ2-7	TGTGCCAGCAGTATACTAGCGAACTACGAGCAGTACTTC	CASSILANYEQYF
once	TRBV23-1	TRBD2	TRBJ2-5	TGCGCCAGCATAGCTAGCGGGAGGGCTGAGACCCAGTACTTC	CASIASGRAETQYF
.	TRBV6-1	.	TRBJ1-1	TGTGCCAGCTCGCAGTTCTTGAACACTGAAGCTTTCTTT	CASSQFLNTEAFF
.	TRBV5-6	.	TRBJ2-1	TGTGCCAGCAGCTTGGCCTACGATGAGCAGTTCTTC	CASSLAYDEQFF
.	TRBV19	.	TRBJ1-5	TGTGCCAGTAGTGGGGGAGGACTGATGAATCAGCCCCAGCATTTT	CASSGGGLMNQPQHF
.	TRBV27	TRBD1	TRBJ2-1	TGTGCCAGCAGTCACGGGACAGGGGGTCTTGAGCAGTTCTTC	CASSHGTGGLEQFF
.	TRBV5-5	TRBD1	TRBJ1-2	TGTGCCAGCAGCCCGGCCGGGACAGATACTAACTATGGCTACACCTTC	CASSPAGTDTNYGYTF
.	TRBV11-3	.	TRBJ1-1	TGTGCCAGCAGCTTCGGGATAATGAACACTGAAGCTTTCTTT	CASSFGIMNTEAFF
.	TRBV5-4	TRBD1	TRBJ1-2	TGTGCCAGCAGCTTGTACTGGGACAGGGGGTCTGGCTACACCTTC	CASSLYWDRGSGYTF